A selection of T cell receptor beta chains follows, all from one sample in a study of blood T cells in healthy people across ages. Via MiXCR, TCRdb re-called the 5' RACE reads, giving one row per CDR3 protein. This table holds over 1.5 million distinct CDR3 sequences, roughly 49% found once. What was sequenced was blood. Receptors were obtained from a woman aged 40 to 49 in good health. Both conserved end residues are part of each CDR3. A D gene is named only where the DNA matches it firmly. Size is stated for part of the rows, as once, few or many counts, or as a class when the clone is expanded.

clone_size j_call v_call d_call cdr3_aa cdr3_nt
few TRBJ1-4 TRBV6-5 NA CASSYDPQGATNEKLFF TGTGCCAGCAGTTACGATCCTCAAGGGGCAACTAATGAAAAACTGTTTTTT
NA TRBJ2-7 TRBV7-2 TRBD2 CASSYLAGGMAGEQYF TGTGCCAGCAGCTATCTAGCGGGGGGAATGGCAGGCGAGCAGTACTTC
few TRBJ2-5 TRBV29-1 NA CSVGGVLVQETQYF TGCAGCGTTGGGGGCGTATTAGTGCAAGAGACCCAGTACTTC
NA TRBJ2-1 TRBV7-2 TRBD2 CASSRGGGRSYNEQFF TGTGCCAGCAGCCGCGGCGGGGGACGCTCCTACAATGAGCAGTTCTTC
many TRBJ2-3 TRBV6-6 NA CASTPGSTDTQYF TGTGCCAGCACCCCGGGAAGCACAGATACGCAGTATTTT
NA TRBJ2-1 TRBV7-9 NA CASSGSNQDEQFF TGTGCCAGCAGCGGAAGTAATCAGGATGAGCAGTTCTTC
NA TRBJ2-4 TRBV12-3/TRBV12-4 NA CASSSSKNIQYF TGTGCCAGCTCTAGCAGCAAAAACATTCAGTACTTC
NA TRBJ2-7 TRBV7-9 TRBD1 CASSLADRGEYEQYF TGTGCCAGCAGCTTAGCGGACAGGGGAGAATACGAGCAGTACTTC
NA TRBJ2-5 TRBV15 TRBD1 CATKLIGGAETQYF TGTGCCACCAAACTCATAGGGGGCGCGGAGACCCAGTACTTC
few TRBJ2-1 TRBV11-1 TRBD2 CASSQLQATSAEQFF TGTGCCAGCAGCCAACTCCAAGCGACTAGCGCCGAGCAGTTCTTC
NA TRBJ2-5 TRBV20-1 NA CSATQTVGETQYF TGCAGTGCTACCCAAACAGTGGGGGAGACCCAGTACTTC
once TRBJ1-1 TRBV28 NA CASTLTAFLNTEAFF TGTGCCAGCACCCTGACAGCCTTTTTGAACACTGAAGCTTTCTTT
NA TRBJ2-7 TRBV5-1 NA CASSTRGQRNDEQYF TGCGCCAGCAGCACGAGAGGACAGAGGAACGACGAGCAGTACTTC
NA TRBJ2-3 TRBV7-8 TRBD2 CASSLGSKRRGIFGTQYF TGTGCCAGCAGCCTAGGCTCCAAGAGGCGGGGGATCTTTGGTACGCAGTATTTT
NA TRBJ1-4 TRBV20-1 TRBD1 CSAGDREYEKLFF TGCAGTGCTGGTGACAGGGAGTATGAAAAACTGTTTTTT
NA TRBJ2-3 TRBV6-5 NA CASSYLGARDRSGDTQYF TGTGCCAGCAGTTACCTCGGGGCGCGGGACCGATCGGGAGATACGCAGTATTTT
NA TRBJ2-3 TRBV5-6 NA CASSPRPLATDTQYF TGTGCCAGCAGCCCTCGACCATTGGCGACAGATACGCAGTATTTT
NA TRBJ2-1 TRBV7-3 TRBD1 CASSPITGDEQFF TGTGCCAGCAGCCCGATCACAGGGGATGAGCAGTTCTTC
NA TRBJ2-1 TRBV4-2 TRBD1 CASSQEVTGEGNEQFF TGTGCCAGCAGCCAAGAAGTGACAGGGGAAGGCAATGAGCAGTTCTTC
few TRBJ2-1 TRBV20-1 NA CSARAFNEQFF TGCAGTGCTAGAGCTTTCAATGAGCAGTTCTTC
once TRBJ2-7 TRBV5-6 TRBD1 CACSLGQAAYEQYF TGTGCCTGCAGCTTGGGACAGGCCGCCTACGAGCAGTACTTC
NA TRBJ2-1 TRBV7-2 TRBD2 CASSLGMGRGGYNEQFF TGTGCCAGCAGCTTAGGGATGGGTCGGGGGGGCTACAATGAGCAGTTCTTC
NA TRBJ2-7 TRBV14 TRBD1 CASSLYRTGQSSYEQYF TGTGCCAGCAGCCTTTACCGGACAGGGCAAAGCTCCTACGAGCAGTACTTC
NA TRBJ2-7 TRBV7-9 NA CASNGGTGRTPHEQYF TGTGCCAGCAACGGGGGAACCGGGAGAACCCCCCACGAGCAGTACTTC
NA TRBJ2-1 TRBV12-3/TRBV12-4 NA CASSSVWAGARDEQFF TGTGCCAGCAGTTCCGTTTGGGCGGGGGCGCGGGATGAGCAGTTCTTC
NA TRBJ2-7 TRBV27 NA CASLGGDTYEQYF TGTGCCAGCCTAGGCGGGGACACCTACGAGCAGTACTTC
few TRBJ2-1 TRBV27 TRBD2 CASTLLRDYLPFSEQFF TGTGCCAGCACTTTATTAAGGGACTACCTCCCTTTCAGTGAGCAGTTCTTC
many TRBJ1-2 TRBV11-2 NA CASSLVGSGYTF TGTGCCAGCAGCTTAGTTGGGTCTGGCTACACCTTC
NA TRBJ1-2 TRBV7-2 NA CASSCKGRDGYTF TGTGCCAGCAGCTGTAAAGGCAGGGACGGCTACACCTTC